The clone carrying this TCR beta chain was seen ten or more times. Researchers collected ten milliliters of peripheral blood from every single donor. A J-beta primer mix and a sample-barcoded 5' primer were used in a second PCR of about 7 to 12 cycles. TCRdb re-derived calls from the 5' RACE reads in MiXCR, one entry per CDR3 protein. The table includes roughly 1,500,000 distinct CDR3 sequences, around 36% detected once. This sample is drawn from a study of blood T cells in healthy people across ages. The germline CDR1 and CDR2 sequences are SEHNR and FQNEAQ (reference sequence). This CDR3 has 15 residues. The junction had 2 bases not matched to a gene; V was cut back by 0 bases and J by 2 bases.

The chain joins TRBV7-9 to TRBJ2-3, with 7 bases lining up with TRBD2. What was sequenced was blood. The clonotype comes from a woman aged 25 to 39 in good health. As DNA, the CDR3 is TGTGCCAGCAGCTTAGCGGCGGGGGACACAGATACGCAGTATTTT. It codes for CASSLAAGDTDTQYF.